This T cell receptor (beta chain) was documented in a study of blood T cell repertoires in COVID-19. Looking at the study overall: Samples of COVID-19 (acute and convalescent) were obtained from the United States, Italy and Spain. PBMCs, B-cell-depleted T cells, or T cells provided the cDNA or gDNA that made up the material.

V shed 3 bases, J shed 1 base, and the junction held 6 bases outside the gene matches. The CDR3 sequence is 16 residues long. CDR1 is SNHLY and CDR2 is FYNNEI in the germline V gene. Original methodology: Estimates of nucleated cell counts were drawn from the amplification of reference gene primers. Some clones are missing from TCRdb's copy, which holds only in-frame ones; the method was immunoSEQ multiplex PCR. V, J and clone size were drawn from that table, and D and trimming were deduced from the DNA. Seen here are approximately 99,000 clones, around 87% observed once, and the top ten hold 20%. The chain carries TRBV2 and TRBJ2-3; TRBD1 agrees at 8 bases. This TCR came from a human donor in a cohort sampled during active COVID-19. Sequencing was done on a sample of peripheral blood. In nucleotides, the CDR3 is TGTGCCAGCAGTGACCCAGGACAGGGAGGCACAGATACGCAGTATTTT. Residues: CASSDPGQGGTDTQYF.